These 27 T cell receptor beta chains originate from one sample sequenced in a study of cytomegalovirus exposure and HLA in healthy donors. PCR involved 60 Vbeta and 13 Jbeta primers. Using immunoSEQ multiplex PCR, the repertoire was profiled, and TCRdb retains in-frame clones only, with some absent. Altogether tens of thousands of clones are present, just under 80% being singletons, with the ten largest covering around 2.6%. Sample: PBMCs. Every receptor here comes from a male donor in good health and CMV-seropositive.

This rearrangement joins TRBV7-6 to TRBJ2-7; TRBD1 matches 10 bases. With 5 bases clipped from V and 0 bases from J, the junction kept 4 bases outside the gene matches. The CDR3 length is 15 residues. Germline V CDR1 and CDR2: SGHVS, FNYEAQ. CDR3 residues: CASSGRTGGSYEQYF. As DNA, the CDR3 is TGTGCCAGCAGCGGAAGGACAGGGGGCTCCTACGAGCAGTACTTC.

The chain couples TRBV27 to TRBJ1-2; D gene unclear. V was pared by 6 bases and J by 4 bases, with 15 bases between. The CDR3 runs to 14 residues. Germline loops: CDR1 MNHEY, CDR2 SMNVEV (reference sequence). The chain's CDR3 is CASSPGMEGYGYTF. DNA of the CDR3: TGTGCCAGCAGCCCGGGGATGGAGGGCTATGGCTACACCTTC.

CDR3 coding DNA: TGTGCCACCAGCAGAGATATACAGGGCTCACCCCTCCACTTT. Translation gives CATSRDIQGSPLHF. The V call is TRBV15, the J call TRBJ1-6, with D tentatively TRBD1 (6 bases). CDR1 and CDR2 from the germline V gene are LNHNV and YYDKDF (reference sequence). Trimming shortened V by 0 bases and J by 10 bases, and 10 bases separated the two germline ends. The CDR3 length is 14 residues.

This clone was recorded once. CDR3 nucleotides: TGTGCCAGCAGCTTGGAACTAGCGGGCACAGATACGCAGTATTTT. This encodes CASSLELAGTDTQYF. The gene calls are TRBV5-4 and TRBJ2-3; 8 nucleotides align to TRBD2. V lost 0 bases, J lost 1 base, and 1 base stayed unmatched. CDR1 and CDR2 from the germline V gene are SGHNT and YYREEE (reference sequence). The CDR3 extends over 15 amino acids.

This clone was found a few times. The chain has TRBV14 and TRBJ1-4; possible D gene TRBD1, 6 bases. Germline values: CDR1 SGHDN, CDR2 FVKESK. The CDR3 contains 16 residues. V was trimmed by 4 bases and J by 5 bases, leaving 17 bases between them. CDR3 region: CASSRTTGLWNEKLFF. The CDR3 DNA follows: TGTGCCAGCAGCCGAACAACAGGGTTATGGAATGAAAAACTGTTTTTT. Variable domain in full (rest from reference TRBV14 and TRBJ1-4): EAGVTQFPSHSVIEKGQTVTLRCDPISGHDNLYWYRRVMGKEIKFLLHFVKESKQDESGMPNNRFLAERTGGTYSTLKVQPAELEDSGVYFCASSRTTGLWNEKLFFGSGTQLSVL.

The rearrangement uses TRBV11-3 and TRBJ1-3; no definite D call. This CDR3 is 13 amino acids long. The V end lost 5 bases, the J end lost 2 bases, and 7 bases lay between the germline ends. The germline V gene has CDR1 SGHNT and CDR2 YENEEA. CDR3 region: CASSPSPGNTIYF. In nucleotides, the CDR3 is TGTGCCAGCAGCCCCTCCCCTGGAAACACCATATATTTT.

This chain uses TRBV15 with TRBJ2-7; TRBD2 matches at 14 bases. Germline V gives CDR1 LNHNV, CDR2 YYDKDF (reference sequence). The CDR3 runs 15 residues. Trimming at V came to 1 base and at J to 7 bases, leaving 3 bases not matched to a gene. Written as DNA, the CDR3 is TGTGCCACCAGCAGAGGACTAGCGGGAGGGCTAGAGCAGTACTTC. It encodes CATSRGLAGGLEQYF.

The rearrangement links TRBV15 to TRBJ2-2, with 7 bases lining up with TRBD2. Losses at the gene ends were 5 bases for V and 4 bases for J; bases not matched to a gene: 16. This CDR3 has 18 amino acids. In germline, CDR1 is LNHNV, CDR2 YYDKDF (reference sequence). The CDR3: CATSVSRLAGVGTGELFF. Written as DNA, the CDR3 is TGTGCCACCAGCGTCTCCCGGTTGGCGGGGGTAGGCACCGGGGAGCTGTTTTTT.

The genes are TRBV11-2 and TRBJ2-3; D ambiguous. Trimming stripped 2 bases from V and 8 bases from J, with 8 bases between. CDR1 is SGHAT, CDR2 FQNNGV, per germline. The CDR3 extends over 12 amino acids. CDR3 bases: TGTGCCAGCAGCTTAATGGGCGTTACGCAGTATTTT. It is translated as CASSLMGVTQYF.

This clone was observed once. CDR3 DNA sequence: TGTGCCAGCAGTTTCCGAGGGGGCGATGAGCAGTTCTTC. Translating it yields CASSFRGGDEQFF. J is TRBJ2-1 and V is TRBV13, with 7 bases matching TRBD1. V shed 6 bases, J shed 8 bases, and the junction held 7 bases outside the gene matches. The CDR3 is 13 residues long. Per the germline V gene, CDR1 is PRHDT and CDR2 is FYEKMQ (reference sequence).

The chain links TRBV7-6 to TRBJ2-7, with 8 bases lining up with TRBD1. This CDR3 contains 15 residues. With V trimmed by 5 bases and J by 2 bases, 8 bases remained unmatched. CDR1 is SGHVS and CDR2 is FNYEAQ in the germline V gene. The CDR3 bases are TGTGCCAGCAGCCAGGGGACAGGCTCTACCTACGAGCAGTACTTC. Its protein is CASSQGTGSTYEQYF.

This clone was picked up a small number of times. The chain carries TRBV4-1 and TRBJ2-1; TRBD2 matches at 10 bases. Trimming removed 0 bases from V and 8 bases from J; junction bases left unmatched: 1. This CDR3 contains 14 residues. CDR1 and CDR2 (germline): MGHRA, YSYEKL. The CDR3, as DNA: TGCGCCAGCAGCCAAGATGGGACTAGCGATGAGCAGTTCTTC. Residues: CASSQDGTSDEQFF.

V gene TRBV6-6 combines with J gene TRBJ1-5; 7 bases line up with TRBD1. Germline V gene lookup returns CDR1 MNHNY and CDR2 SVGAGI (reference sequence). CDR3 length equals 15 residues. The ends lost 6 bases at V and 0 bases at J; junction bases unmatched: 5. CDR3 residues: CASRTGQYSNQPQHF. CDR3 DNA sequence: TGTGCCAGCAGAACGGGACAGTATAGCAATCAGCCCCAGCATTTT.

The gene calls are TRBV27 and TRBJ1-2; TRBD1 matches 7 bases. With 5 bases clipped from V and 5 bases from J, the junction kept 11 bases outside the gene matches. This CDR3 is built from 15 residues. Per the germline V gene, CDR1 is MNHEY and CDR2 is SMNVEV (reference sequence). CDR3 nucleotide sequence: TGTGCCAGCAGTCCTTCGGTGGGGACAGCGTATGGCTACACCTTC. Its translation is CASSPSVGTAYGYTF.

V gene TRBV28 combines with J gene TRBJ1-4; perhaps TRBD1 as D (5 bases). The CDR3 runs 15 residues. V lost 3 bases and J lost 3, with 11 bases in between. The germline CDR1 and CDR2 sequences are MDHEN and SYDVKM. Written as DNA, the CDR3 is TGTGCCAGCAGTTTGGGGGGGAATGCTAATGAAAAACTGTTTTTT. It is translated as CASSLGGNANEKLFF.

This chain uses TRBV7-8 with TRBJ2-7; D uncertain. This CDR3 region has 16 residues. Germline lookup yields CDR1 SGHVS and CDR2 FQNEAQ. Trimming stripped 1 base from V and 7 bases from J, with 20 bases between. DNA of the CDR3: TGTGCCAGCAGCTTAGTTGGATCTACCTCTCCGGGTGAGCAGTACTTC. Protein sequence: CASSLVGSTSPGEQYF.

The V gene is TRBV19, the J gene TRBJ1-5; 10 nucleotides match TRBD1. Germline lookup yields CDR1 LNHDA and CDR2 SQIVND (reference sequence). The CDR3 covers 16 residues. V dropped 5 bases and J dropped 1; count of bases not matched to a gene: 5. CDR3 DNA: TGTGCCAGTAGTCGACAGGGGGCGCGAAGCAATCAGCCCCAGCATTTT. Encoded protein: CASSRQGARSNQPQHF. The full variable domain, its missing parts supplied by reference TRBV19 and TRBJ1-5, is DGGITQSPKYLFRKEGQNVTLSCEQNLNHDAMYWYRQDPGQGLRLIYYSQIVNDFQKGDIAEGYSVSREKKESFPLTVTSAQKNPTAFYLCASSRQGARSNQPQHFGDGTRLSIL.

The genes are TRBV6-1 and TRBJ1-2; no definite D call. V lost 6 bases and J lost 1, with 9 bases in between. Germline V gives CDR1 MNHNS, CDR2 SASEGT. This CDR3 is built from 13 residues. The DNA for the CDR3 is TGTGCCAGCAGGGGCACACTTAACTATGGCTACACCTTC. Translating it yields CASRGTLNYGYTF.

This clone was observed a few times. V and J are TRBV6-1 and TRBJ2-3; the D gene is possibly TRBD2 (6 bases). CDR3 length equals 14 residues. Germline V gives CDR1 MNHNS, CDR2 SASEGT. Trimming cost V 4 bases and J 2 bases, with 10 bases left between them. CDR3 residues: CASSGGGATDTQYF. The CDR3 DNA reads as TGTGCCAGCAGTGGAGGCGGGGCCACAGATACGCAGTATTTT.

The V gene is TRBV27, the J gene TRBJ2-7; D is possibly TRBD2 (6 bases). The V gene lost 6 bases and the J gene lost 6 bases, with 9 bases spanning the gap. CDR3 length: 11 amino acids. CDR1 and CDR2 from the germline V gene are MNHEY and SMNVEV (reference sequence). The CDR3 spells CASSLGGEQYF. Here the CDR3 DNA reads TGTGCCAGCAGCCTCGGGGGCGAGCAGTACTTC.

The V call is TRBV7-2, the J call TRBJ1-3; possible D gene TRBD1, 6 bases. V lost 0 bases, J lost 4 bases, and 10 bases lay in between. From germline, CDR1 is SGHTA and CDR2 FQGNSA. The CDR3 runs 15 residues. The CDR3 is CASSLASGVGNTIYF. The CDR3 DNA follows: TGTGCCAGCAGCTTAGCTTCAGGGGTAGGAAACACCATATATTTT.

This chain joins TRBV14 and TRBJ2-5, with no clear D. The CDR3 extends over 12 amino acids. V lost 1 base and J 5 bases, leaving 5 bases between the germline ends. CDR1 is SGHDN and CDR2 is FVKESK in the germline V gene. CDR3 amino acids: CASSQVFETQYF. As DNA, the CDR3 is TGTGCCAGCAGCCAAGTATTTGAGACCCAGTACTTC.

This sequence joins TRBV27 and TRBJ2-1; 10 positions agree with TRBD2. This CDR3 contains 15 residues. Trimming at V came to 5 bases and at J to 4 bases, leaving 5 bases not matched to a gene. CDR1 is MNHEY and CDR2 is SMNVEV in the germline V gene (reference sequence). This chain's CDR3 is CASSLGLAPYNEQFF. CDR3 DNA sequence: TGTGCCAGCAGTCTGGGACTAGCGCCATACAATGAGCAGTTCTTC.

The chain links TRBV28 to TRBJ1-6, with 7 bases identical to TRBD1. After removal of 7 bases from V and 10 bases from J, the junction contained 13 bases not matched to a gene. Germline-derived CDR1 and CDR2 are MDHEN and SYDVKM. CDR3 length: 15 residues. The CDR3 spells CASISTGTAHSPLHF. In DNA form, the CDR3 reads TGTGCCAGCATTTCAACCGGGACAGCCCACTCACCCCTCCACTTT.

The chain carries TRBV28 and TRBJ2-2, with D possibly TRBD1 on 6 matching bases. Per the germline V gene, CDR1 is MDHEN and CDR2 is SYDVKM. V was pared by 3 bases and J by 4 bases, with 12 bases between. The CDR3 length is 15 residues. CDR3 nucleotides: TGTGCCAGCAGTTTCTCTACAGGGCCCACCGGGGAGCTGTTTTTT. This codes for CASSFSTGPTGELFF.

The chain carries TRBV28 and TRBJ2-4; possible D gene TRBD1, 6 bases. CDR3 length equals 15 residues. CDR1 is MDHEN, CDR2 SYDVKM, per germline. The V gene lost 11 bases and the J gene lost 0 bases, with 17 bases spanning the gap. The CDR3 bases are TGTGCCGCCATAGGGCAGGGGTCAGCCAAAAACATTCAGTACTTC. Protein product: CAAIGQGSAKNIQYF.

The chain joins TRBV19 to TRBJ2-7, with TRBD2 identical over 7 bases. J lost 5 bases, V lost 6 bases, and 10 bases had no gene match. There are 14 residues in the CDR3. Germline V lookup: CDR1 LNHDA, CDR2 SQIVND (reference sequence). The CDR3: CASRKERGKDEQYF. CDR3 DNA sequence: TGTGCCAGTAGGAAGGAGCGGGGTAAGGACGAGCAGTACTTC.